This T cell receptor beta chain was obtained from a study of T cells in Graves' hyperthyroidism and ophthalmopathy. Whole-study findings and limits: Ophthalmopathy, as predicted by the model, came a median roughly 6.3 months after the prediction. Among thyroid clonotypes expanded above 0.001, most also appeared in blood. A model of 13 V-J pairs discriminated ophthalmopathy from stable hyperthyroidism.

In its sample, this clonotype was seen a few times. What it binds is unknown. RNA transcripts served as the template for amplifying TCR beta CDR3 regions. A first-round RT-PCR of the TCR CDR3 used the HTBI primer set. MiXCR, applied by TCRdb to the multiplex PCR reads, yields one record per CDR3 protein. This sample has 250,000 to 350,000 distinct CDR3 sequences, with 22% found just once. CDR1 LNHDA and CDR2 SQIVND come from the germline V gene (reference sequence). This CDR3 region has 15 residues. Trimming removed 1 base at V and 2 bases at J, with 6 bases between. Clinical symptoms, serum thyroxine and TRAb, thyroid ultrasound and orbital computed tomography together formed the diagnostic basis.

Sample: blood. This sequence originates from a man aged 25-40 years with Graves' ophthalmopathy. The J gene is TRBJ2-6, the V gene TRBV19; possibly TRBD2 for D (5 bases). The CDR3, as DNA: TGTGCCAGTAGTATAGGAGGGACTGGGGCCAACGTCCTGACTTTC. Amino acids: CASSIGGTGANVLTF.